This record looks at one TCR gamma chain sequence and its context. The antigen is not known. Within the sample, other DNA sequences also encode this same CDR3. These data are taken from a study of intestinal T cells in coeliac disease. Study context: Mean age was 16.0 for coeliac patients versus around 50 for controls. Study-wide results and caveats: TRD kmer-based clustering correctly classified all 20 or so biopsies in training, with reported leave-one-out accuracy of around 90%. TRG-based classification had a reported leave-one-out accuracy of more than 70%.

The TRG library came from 200 ng of biopsy DNA amplified with LymphoTrack primers. TCRdb reprocessed the multiplex PCR reads through CATT. The table records under 2,500 gamma-chain clones, roughly 41% of them present only once. Each case's genomic DNA was extracted from ten roughly 5.5-µm formalin-fixed paraffin-embedded scrolls. Surplus formalin-fixed paraffin-embedded duodenal biopsies not needed for diagnosis were used, fully anonymised. CDR3 length: 14 residues. The trim removed 4 bases at V and 4 bases at J, leaving 10 bases unmatched. Germline assignment: CDR1 VTNTFY and CDR2 YDVSTARD (reference sequence).

This TCR came from a human donor with celiac disease. The J gene is TRGJ1 or TRGJ2, the V gene TRGV3. The source material was a duodenal biopsy. This chain's CDR3 is CATWDSPGYYKKLF. The CDR3 coding sequence is TGTGCCACCTGGGATAGCCCAGGGTATTATAAGAAACTCTTT.